This T cell receptor beta chain was documented in a study of shared clonotypes between healthy human individuals. Study-wide background: A couple of female and a few male donors aged 18 to 49 were enrolled. Each donor had three CD4 naive, three CD4 memory, two CD8 naive and one CD8 memory plate.

The CD4+ fraction was divided into a CD45RA+ naive subset and a CD45RA-negative memory subset. Only in-frame clones appear in the TCRdb table, and some are missing; sequencing was by immunoSEQ multiplex PCR. The sample consists of roughly 2.4 million clones, approximately 94% of them appearing once. The V gene's germline CDR1 is SGHRS and CDR2 YFSETQ. The CDR3 length is 15 residues. The J segment lost 4 bases and the V segment lost 4 bases, leaving 6 bases of the junction unmatched. The chain employs TRBV5-1 and TRBJ2-1; TRBD2 agrees at 9 bases. This sequence was found in a man aged 18 to 30 in good health. The source material was naive CD4+ T cells sorted from blood. Sample subset: CD45RA+ positively selected. CDR3 sequence (DNA): TGCGCCAGCAGCCCAAGCGGGAGGAATTACAATGAGCAGTTCTTC. Protein sequence: CASSPSGRNYNEQFF. The full variable domain, its missing parts supplied by reference TRBV5-1 and TRBJ2-1, is KAGVTQTPRYLIKTRGQQVTLSCSPISGHRSVSWYQQTPGQGLQFLFEYFSETQRNKGNFPGRFSGRQFSNSRSEMNVSTLELGDSALYLCASSPSGRNYNEQFFGPGTRLTVL.